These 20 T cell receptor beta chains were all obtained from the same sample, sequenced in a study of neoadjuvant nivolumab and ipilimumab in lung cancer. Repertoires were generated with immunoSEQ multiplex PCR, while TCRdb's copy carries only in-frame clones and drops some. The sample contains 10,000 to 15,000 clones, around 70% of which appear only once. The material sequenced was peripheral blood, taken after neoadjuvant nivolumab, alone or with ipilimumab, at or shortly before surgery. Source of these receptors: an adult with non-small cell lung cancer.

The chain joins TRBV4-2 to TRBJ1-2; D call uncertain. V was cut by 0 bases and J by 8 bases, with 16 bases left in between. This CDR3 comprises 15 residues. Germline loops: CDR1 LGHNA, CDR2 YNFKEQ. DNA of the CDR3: TGTGCCAGCAGCCAAGATGGTACAGAGATCTACGGCTACACCTTC. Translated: CASSQDGTEIYGYTF.

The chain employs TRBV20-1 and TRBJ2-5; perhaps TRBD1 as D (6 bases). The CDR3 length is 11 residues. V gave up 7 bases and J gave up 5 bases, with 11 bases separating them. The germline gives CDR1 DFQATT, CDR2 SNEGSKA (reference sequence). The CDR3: CSGSGDETQYF. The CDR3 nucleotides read TGCAGTGGGTCAGGGGACGAGACCCAGTACTTC.

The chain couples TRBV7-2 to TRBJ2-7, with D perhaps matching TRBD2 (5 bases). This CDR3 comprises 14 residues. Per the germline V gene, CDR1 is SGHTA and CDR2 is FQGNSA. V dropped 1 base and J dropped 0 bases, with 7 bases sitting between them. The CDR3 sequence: CASSLVRGSYEQYF. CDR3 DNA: TGTGCCAGCAGCTTAGTCCGGGGCTCCTACGAGCAGTACTTC.

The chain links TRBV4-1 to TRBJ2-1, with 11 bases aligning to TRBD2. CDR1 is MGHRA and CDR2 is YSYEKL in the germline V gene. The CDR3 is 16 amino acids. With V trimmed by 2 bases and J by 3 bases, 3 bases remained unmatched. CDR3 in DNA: TGCGCCAGCAGCCAACCGGGACTAGCGGACTACAATGAGCAGTTCTTC. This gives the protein CASSQPGLADYNEQFF.

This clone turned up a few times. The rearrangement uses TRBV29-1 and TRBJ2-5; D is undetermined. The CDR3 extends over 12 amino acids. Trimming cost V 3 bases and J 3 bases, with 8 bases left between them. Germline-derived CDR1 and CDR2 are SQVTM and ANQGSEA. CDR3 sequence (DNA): TGCAGCGTTGACAGGTCGAAAGAGACCCAGTACTTC. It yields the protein CSVDRSKETQYF.

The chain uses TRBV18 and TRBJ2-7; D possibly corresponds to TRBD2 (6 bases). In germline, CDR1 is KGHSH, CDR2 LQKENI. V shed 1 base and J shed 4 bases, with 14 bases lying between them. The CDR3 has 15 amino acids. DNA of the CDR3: TGTGCCAGCTCACCACGGGATAGCGGAAGGTACGAGCAGTACTTC. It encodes CASSPRDSGRYEQYF.

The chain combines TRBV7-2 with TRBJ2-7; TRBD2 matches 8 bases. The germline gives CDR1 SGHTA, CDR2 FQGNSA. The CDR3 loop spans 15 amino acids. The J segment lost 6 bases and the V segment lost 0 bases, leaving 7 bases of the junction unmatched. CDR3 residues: CASSLALAGGREQYF. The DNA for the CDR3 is TGTGCCAGCAGCTTAGCGCTCGCGGGAGGACGCGAGCAGTACTTC.

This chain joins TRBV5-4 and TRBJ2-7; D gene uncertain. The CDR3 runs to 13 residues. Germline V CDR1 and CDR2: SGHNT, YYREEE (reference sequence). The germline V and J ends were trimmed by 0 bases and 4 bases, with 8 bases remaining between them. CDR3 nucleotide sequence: TGTGCCAGCAGCTTGGGTAGCCGGTACGAGCAGTACTTC. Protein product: CASSLGSRYEQYF.

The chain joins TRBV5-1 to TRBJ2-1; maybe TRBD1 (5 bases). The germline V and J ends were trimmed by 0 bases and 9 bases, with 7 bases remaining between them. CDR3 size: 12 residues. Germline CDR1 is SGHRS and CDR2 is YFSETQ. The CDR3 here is CASSLEQGEQFF. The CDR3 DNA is TGCGCCAGCAGCTTGGAGCAGGGTGAGCAGTTCTTC.

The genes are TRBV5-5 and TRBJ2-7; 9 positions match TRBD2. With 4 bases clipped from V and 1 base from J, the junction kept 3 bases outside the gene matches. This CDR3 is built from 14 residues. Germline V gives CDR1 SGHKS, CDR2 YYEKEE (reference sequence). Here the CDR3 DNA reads TGTGCCAGCAGCCCAACTAGCGGGTCCTACGAGCAGTACTTC. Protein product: CASSPTSGSYEQYF.

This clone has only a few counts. The CDR3 bases are TGTGCCAGCAGCCAGGGACGACTAGGACAAGAGACCCAGTACTTC. Its protein is CASSQGRLGQETQYF. The chain employs TRBV6-5 and TRBJ2-5; D is perhaps TRBD2 (6 bases). The germline CDR1 and CDR2 sequences are MNHEY and SVGAGI. Trimming took 6 bases from V and 2 from J, leaving 16 bases between them. The CDR3 covers 15 residues.

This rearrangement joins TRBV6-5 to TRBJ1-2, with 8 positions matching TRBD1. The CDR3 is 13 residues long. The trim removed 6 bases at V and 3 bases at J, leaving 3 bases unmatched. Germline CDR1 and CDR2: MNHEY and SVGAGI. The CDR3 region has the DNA TGTGCCAGCAGGAAACAGGGGGACTATGGCTACACCTTC. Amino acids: CASRKQGDYGYTF.

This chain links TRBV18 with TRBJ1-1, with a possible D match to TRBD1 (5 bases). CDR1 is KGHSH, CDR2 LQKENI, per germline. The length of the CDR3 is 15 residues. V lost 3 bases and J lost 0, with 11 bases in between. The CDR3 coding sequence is TGTGCCAGCTCACCCACTCGACAGCTGAACACTGAAGCTTTCTTT. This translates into CASSPTRQLNTEAFF.

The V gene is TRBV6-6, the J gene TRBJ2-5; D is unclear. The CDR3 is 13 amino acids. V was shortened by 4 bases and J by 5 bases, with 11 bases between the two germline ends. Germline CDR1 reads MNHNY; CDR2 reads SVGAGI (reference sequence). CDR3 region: CASSLPQRETQYF. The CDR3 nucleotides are TGTGCCAGCAGTTTGCCCCAACGGGAGACCCAGTACTTC.

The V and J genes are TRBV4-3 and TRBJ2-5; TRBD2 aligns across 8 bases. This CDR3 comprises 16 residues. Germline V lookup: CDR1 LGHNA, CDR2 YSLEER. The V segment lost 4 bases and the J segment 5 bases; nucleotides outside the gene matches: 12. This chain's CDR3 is CASSRGTRGSGETQYF. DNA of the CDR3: TGCGCCAGCAGCCGAGGGACTAGGGGGTCCGGGGAGACCCAGTACTTC.

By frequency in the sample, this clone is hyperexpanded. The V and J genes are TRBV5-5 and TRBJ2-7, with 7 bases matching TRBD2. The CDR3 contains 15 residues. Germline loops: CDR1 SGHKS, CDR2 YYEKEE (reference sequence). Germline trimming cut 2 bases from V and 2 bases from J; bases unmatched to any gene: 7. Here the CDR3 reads CASSFKAGKTYEQYF. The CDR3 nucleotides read TGTGCCAGCAGCTTTAAAGCGGGAAAAACCTACGAGCAGTACTTC.

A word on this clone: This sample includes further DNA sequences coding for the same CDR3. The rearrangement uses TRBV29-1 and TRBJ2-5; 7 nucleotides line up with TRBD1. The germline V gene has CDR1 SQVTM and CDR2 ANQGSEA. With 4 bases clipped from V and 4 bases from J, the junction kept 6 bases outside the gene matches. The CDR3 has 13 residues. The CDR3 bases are TGCAGCGTTGGACAGGGCGAAAGAGAGACCCAGTACTTC. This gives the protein CSVGQGERETQYF.

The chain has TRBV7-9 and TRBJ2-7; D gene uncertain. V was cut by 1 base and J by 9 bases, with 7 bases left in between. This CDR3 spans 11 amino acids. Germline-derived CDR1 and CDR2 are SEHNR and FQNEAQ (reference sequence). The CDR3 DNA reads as TGTGCCAGCAGCTTAGGAAGGTGGCAGTACTTC. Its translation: CASSLGRWQYF.

CDR3 sequence (DNA): TGTGCCAGCAGCTTGAAGGGGGCCGATCAGCCCCAGCATTTT. Its protein product is CASSLKGADQPQHF. This chain uses TRBV5-5 with TRBJ1-5; 7 bases line up with TRBD1. V gave up 1 base and J gave up 5 bases; unmatched junction bases: 3. Germline CDR1 is SGHKS and CDR2 is YYEKEE (reference sequence). There are 14 residues in the CDR3.

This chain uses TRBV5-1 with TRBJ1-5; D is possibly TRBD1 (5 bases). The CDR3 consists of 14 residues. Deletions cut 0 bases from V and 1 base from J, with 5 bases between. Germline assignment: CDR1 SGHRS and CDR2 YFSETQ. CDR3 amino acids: CASSLGQSNQPQHF. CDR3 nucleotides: TGCGCCAGCAGCTTGGGACAGAGCAATCAGCCCCAGCATTTT.